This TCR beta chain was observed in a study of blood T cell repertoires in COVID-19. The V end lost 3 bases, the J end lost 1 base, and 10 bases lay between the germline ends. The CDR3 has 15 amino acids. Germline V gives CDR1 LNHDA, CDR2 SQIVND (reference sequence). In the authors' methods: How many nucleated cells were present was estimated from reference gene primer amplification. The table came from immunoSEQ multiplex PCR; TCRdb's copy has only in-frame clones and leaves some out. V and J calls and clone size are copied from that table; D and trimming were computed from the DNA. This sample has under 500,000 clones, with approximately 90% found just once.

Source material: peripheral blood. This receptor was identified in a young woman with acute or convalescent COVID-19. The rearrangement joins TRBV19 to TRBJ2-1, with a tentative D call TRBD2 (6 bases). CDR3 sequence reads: CASSMSAGSYNEQFF. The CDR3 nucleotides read TGTGCCAGTAGTATGTCGGCGGGGTCCTACAATGAGCAGTTCTTC.